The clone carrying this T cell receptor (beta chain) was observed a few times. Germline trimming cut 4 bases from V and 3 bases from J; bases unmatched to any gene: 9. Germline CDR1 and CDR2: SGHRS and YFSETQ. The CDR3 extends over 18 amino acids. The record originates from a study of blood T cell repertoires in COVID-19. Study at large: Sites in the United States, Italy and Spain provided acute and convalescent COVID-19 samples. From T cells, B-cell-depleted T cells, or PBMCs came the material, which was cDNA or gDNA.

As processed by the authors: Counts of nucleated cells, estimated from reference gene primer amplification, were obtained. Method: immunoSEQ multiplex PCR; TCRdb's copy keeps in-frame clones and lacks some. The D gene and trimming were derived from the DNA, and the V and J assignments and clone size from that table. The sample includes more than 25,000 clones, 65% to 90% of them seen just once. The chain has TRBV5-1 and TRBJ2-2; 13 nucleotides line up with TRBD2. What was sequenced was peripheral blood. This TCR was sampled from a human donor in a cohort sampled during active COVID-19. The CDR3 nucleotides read TGCGCCAGCAGCCTCGGGACTAGCGGGGAACCCTACACCGGGGAGCTGTTTTTT. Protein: CASSLGTSGEPYTGELFF. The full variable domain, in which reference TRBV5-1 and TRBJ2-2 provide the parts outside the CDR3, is KAGVTQTPRYLIKTRGQQVTLSCSPISGHRSVSWYQQTPGQGLQFLFEYFSETQRNKGNFPGRFSGRQFSNSRSEMNVSTLELGDSALYLCASSLGTSGEPYTGELFFGEGSRLTVL.